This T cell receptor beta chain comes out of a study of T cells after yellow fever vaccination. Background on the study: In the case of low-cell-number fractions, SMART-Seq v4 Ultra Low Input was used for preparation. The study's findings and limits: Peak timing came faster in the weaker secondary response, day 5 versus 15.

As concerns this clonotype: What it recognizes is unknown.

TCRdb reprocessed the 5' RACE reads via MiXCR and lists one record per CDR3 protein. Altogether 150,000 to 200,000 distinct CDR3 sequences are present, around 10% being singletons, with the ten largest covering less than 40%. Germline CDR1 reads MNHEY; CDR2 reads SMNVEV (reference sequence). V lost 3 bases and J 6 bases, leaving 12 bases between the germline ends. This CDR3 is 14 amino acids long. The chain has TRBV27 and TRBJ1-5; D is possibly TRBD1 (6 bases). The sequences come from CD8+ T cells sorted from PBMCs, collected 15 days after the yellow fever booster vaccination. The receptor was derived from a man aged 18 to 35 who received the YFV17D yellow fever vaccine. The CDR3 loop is CASSLAGVRQPQHF. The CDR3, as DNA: TGTGCCAGCAGTTTGGCAGGGGTGCGTCAGCCCCAGCATTTT.